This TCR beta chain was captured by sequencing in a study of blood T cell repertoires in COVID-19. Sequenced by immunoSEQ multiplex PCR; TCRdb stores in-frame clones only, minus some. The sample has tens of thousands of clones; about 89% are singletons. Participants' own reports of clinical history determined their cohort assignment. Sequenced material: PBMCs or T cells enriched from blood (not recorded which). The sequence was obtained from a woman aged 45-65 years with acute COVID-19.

This chain's CDR3 is CAWGPRARSYGYTF. CDR3 bases: TGTGCCTGGGGGCCGAGAGCCAGGTCCTATGGCTACACCTTC. This chain uses TRBV30 with TRBJ1-2; no reliable D call. The CDR3 consists of 14 residues. The V and J ends lost 5 bases and 4 bases respectively, with 17 bases between them. From germline, CDR1 is GTSNPN and CDR2 SVGIG (reference sequence).